These 15 T cell receptor beta chains were all obtained from the same sample, sequenced in a study of long-term antiretroviral therapy in people with HIV. Version v3.0 of the immunoSEQ assay ran at survey level. Some clones are missing from TCRdb's copy, which holds only in-frame ones; the method was immunoSEQ multiplex PCR. The table records around 20,000 clones, 91% of them present only once. The material sequenced was unsorted PBMCs, taken 3 years after starting antiretroviral therapy. These receptor sequences come from a man aged 45-65 years with HIV.

The chain couples TRBV5-1 to TRBJ2-1, with unresolved D. CDR3 length: 13 amino acids. Germline CDR1 and CDR2: SGHRS and YFSETQ. The V gene lost 3 bases and the J gene lost 9 bases, with 13 bases spanning the gap. The CDR3 coding sequence is TGCGCCAGCAGCTCCTTTTCCACCGGTGAGCAGTTCTTC. This encodes CASSSFSTGEQFF. The full variable domain, completed using reference TRBV5-1 and TRBJ2-1, is KAGVTQTPRYLIKTRGQQVTLSCSPISGHRSVSWYQQTPGQGLQFLFEYFSETQRNKGNFPGRFSGRQFSNSRSEMNVSTLELGDSALYLCASSSFSTGEQFFGPGTRLTVL.

The chain has TRBV2 and TRBJ2-3; 7 nucleotides line up with TRBD1. CDR3 length: 15 amino acids. V lost 3 bases to trimming and J lost 1 base; unmatched junction nucleotides: 4. Looked up from germline, CDR1 is SNHLY and CDR2 is FYNNEI. The CDR3 loop reads CASSDNRGRTDTQYF. CDR3 nucleotide sequence: TGTGCCAGCAGTGATAACAGGGGTCGCACAGATACGCAGTATTTT.

The rearrangement uses TRBV11-2 and TRBJ2-7; TRBD1 agrees at 9 bases. V lost 5 bases and J lost 5; bases outside the gene matches: 7. The germline gives CDR1 SGHAT, CDR2 FQNNGV. The length of the CDR3 is 14 residues. The CDR3, as DNA: TGTGCCAGCAGCCACGGGACAGGGCCCCACGAGCAGTACTTC. The encoded protein is CASSHGTGPHEQYF.

The V and J genes are TRBV5-1 and TRBJ1-5, with no clear D. CDR3 size: 16 residues. The ends were cut back, 0 bases at V and 0 bases at J, with 10 bases in the middle. Germline values: CDR1 SGHRS, CDR2 YFSETQ. The CDR3 here is CASSLGTFNSNQPQHF. For the CDR3, the DNA is TGCGCCAGCAGCTTGGGGACCTTTAATAGCAATCAGCCCCAGCATTTT.

V gene TRBV19 combines with J gene TRBJ1-2; perhaps TRBD1 as D (5 bases). V lost 3 bases and J 3 bases, leaving 14 bases between the germline ends. Germline values: CDR1 LNHDA, CDR2 SQIVND (reference sequence). CDR3 length: 15 residues. DNA for the CDR3: TGTGCCAGTAGTATCCAGTCCGGGACCTACTATGGCTACACCTTC. As protein: CASSIQSGTYYGYTF.

The chain uses TRBV29-1 and TRBJ2-3, with D uncertain. Trimming left V 1 base short and J 0 bases short, with 8 bases between. This CDR3 has 14 residues. The V gene's germline CDR1 is SQVTM and CDR2 ANQGSEA. The CDR3 DNA sequence: TGCAGCGTTGAAGGGGTCAAAAGCACAGATACGCAGTATTTT. As protein: CSVEGVKSTDTQYF.

This clone showed up just a few times. The V call is TRBV6-5, the J call TRBJ1-2; TRBD1 matches at 9 bases. The V gene's germline CDR1 is MNHEY and CDR2 SVGAGI. CDR3 length: 12 amino acids. Unmatched junction bases numbered 4, after V lost 6 bases and J lost 8 bases. The CDR3 here is CASSRQGEGYTF. CDR3 sequence (DNA): TGTGCCAGCAGCCGACAGGGGGAAGGCTACACCTTC.

The chain combines TRBV18 with TRBJ1-5; D perhaps matches TRBD1 (5 bases). CDR1 and CDR2 from the germline V gene are KGHSH and LQKENI. V was cut by 2 bases and J by 11 bases, with 13 bases left in between. This CDR3 is 13 amino acids long. The CDR3 nucleotides are TGTGCCAGCTCACCAGGGGGATATAACTCCCAGCATTTT. This sequence encodes CASSPGGYNSQHF.

V and J are TRBV7-9 and TRBJ1-1; the D is unclear. This CDR3 has 14 amino acids. Per germline, CDR1 SEHNR and CDR2 FQNEAQ (reference sequence). V was shortened by 1 base and J by 1 base, with 7 bases between the two germline ends. CDR3 amino acids: CASSLEHQNTEAFF. CDR3 nucleotide sequence: TGTGCCAGCAGCTTAGAACACCAGAACACTGAAGCTTTCTTT.

The CDR3 region has the DNA TGCGCCAGCAGCCGTGGTATAGGGTTAGAAGGGAAGAACACTGAAGCTTTCTTT. Its protein product is CASSRGIGLEGKNTEAFF. The chain carries TRBV5-1 and TRBJ1-1; D remains unclear. Between the trimmed V and J ends, which lost 4 bases and 1 base, there was a span of 23 bases. CDR1 SGHRS and CDR2 YFSETQ come from the germline V gene. The CDR3 runs to 18 residues.

This clone occurred once. V is TRBV19 and J is TRBJ1-6; the match to TRBD1 covers 7 bases. CDR1 is LNHDA, CDR2 SQIVND, per germline (reference sequence). After removal of 6 bases from V and 7 bases from J, the junction contained 3 bases not matched to a gene. The CDR3 is 13 residues long. In nucleotides, the CDR3 is TGTGCCAGTAGAGACAGGGAGAATTCACCCCTCCACTTT. Its translation is CASRDRENSPLHF.

This rearrangement joins TRBV19 to TRBJ2-2, with 8 positions matching TRBD1. In germline, CDR1 is LNHDA, CDR2 SQIVND (reference sequence). CDR3 length: 16 residues. The V and J ends lost 3 bases and 7 bases, in that order; junction bases with no gene match: 10. The CDR3 is CASSIALQGADGELFF. CDR3 DNA: TGTGCCAGTAGTATCGCGCTTCAGGGGGCAGACGGGGAGCTGTTTTTT.

The chain joins TRBV29-1 to TRBJ2-3; D unclear. This CDR3 comprises 14 residues. Per germline, CDR1 SQVTM and CDR2 ANQGSEA. V lost 4 bases, J lost 3 bases, and 14 bases lay in between. CDR3 amino acids: CSVANRLGTDTQYF. CDR3 DNA sequence: TGCAGCGTTGCCAACCGGTTGGGAACAGATACGCAGTATTTT.

This clone appeared once. The V call is TRBV5-6, the J call TRBJ2-7, with D possibly being TRBD2 (5 bases). CDR1 SGHDT and CDR2 YYEEEE come from the germline V gene. There are 13 residues in the CDR3. V was cut by 2 bases and J by 2 bases, with 8 bases left in between. DNA for the CDR3: TGTGCCAGCAGCTTTCGGGGAACCTACGAGCAGTACTTC. Translating it yields CASSFRGTYEQYF. Full variable domain (remainder filled in from reference TRBV5-6 and TRBJ2-7): DAGVTQSPTHLIKTRGQQVTLRCSPKSGHDTVSWYQQALGQGPQFIFQYYEEEERQRGNFPDRFSGHQFPNYSSELNVNALLLGDSALYLCASSFRGTYEQYFGPGTRLTVT.

The chain uses TRBV6-5 and TRBJ2-3; maybe TRBD2 (5 bases). The V end was cut by 6 bases, the J end by 0 bases, with 10 bases between. The V gene's germline CDR1 is MNHEY and CDR2 SVGAGI. The CDR3 is 14 residues long. The CDR3 loop reads CASSHRTSTDTQYF. The CDR3 DNA reads TGTGCCAGCAGCCACCGGACTAGCACAGATACGCAGTATTTT.